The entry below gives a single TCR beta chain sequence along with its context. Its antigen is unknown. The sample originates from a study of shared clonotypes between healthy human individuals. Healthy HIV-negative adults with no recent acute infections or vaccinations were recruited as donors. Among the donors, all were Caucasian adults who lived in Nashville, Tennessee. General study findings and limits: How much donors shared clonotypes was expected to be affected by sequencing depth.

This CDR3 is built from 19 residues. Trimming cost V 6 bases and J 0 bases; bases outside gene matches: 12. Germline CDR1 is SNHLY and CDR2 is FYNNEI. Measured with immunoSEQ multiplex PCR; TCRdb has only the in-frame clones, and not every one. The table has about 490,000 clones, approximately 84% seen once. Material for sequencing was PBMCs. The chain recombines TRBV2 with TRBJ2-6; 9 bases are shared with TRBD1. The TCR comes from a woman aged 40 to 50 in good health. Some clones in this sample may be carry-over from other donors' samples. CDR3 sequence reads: CASSTATGGSFSGANVLTF. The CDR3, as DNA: TGTGCCAGCAGCACAGCCACAGGGGGCTCATTCTCTGGGGCCAACGTCCTGACTTTC. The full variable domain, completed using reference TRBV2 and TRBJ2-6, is EPEVTQTPSHQVTQMGQEVILRCVPISNHLYFYWYRQILGQKVEFLVSFYNNEISEKSEIFDDQFSVERPDGSNFTLKIRSTKLEDSAMYFCASSTATGGSFSGANVLTFGAGSRLTVL.